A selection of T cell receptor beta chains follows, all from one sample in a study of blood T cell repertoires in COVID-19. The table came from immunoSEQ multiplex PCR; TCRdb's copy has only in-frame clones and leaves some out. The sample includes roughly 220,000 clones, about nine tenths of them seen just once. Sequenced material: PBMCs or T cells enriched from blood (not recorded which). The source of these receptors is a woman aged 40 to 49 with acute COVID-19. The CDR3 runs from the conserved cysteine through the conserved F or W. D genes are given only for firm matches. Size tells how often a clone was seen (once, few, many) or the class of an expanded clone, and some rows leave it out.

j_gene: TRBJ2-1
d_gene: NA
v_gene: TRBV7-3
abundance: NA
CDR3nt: TGTGCCAGCAGCTTGACAGCTAGCTCCTACAATGAGCAGTTCTTC
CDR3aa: CASSLTASSYNEQFF

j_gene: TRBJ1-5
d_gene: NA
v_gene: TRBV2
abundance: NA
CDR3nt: TGTGCCAGCAGTGAACAGGGGATGGGCAATCAGCCCCAGCATTTT
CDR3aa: CASSEQGMGNQPQHF

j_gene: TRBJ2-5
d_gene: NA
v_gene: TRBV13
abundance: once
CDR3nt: TGTGCCAGCACTACCTCCCGGGTACCCCAAGAGACCCAGTACTTC
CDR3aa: CASTTSRVPQETQYF

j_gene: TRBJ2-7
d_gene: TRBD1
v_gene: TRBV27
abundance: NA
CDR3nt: TGTGCCAGCAGGATCGGAGACAGGGGGTTCTACGAGCAGTACTTC
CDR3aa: CASRIGDRGFYEQYF

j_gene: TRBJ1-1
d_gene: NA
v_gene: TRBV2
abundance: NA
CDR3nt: TGTGCCAGAAGAGGACAGAACACTGAAGCTTTCTTT
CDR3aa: CARRGQNTEAFF

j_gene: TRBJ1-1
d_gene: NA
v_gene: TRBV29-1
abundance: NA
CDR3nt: TGCAGCGTGAGGAACACTGAAGCTTTCTTT
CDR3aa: CSVRNTEAFF

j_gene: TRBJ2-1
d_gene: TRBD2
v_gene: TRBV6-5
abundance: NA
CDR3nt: TGTGCCAGCAGCCCACTAGCGGGGGGATCTAATGAGCAGTTCTTC
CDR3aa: CASSPLAGGSNEQFF

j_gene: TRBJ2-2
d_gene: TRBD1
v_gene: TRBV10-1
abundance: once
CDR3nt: TGCGCCAGCAGTGTTTACAGGGGAACCGGGGAGCTGTTTTTT
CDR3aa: CASSVYRGTGELFF

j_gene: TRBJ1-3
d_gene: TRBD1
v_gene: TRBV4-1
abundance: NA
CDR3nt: TGCGCCAGCAGCGAAGGGGGACAGGGGGTAGCAGGAAACACCATATATTTT
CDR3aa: CASSEGGQGVAGNTIYF

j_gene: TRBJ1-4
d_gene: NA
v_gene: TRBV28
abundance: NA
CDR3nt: TGTGCCAGCACAAGGGGGGGAAAACTGTTTTTT
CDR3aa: CASTRGGKLFF

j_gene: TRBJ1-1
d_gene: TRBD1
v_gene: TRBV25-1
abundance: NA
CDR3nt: TGTGCCAGCGGGACAGGGGGAAACACTGAAGCTTTCTTT
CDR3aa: CASGTGGNTEAFF

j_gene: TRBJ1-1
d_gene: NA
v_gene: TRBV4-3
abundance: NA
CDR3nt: TGCGCCAGCAGCCAAAGTTATACATCAAACACTGAAGCTTTCTTT
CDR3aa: CASSQSYTSNTEAFF

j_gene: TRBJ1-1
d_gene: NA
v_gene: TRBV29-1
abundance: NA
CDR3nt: TGCAGCGCTACTTCTCAGGGACACCCTGGGACTGAAGCTTTCTTT
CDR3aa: CSATSQGHPGTEAFF

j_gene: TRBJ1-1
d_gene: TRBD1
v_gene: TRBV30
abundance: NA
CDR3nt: TGTGCCTGGAGCAGACAGGGGATATCTGAAGCTTTCTTT
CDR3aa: CAWSRQGISEAFF

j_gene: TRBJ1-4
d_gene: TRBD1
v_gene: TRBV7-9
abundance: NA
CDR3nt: TGTGCCAGCAGCCTCGGACAGGCCGACGCAAATGAAAAACTGTTTTTT
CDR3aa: CASSLGQADANEKLFF

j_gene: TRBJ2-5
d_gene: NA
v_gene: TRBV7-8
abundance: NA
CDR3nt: TGTGCCAGCAGCTTAGTATTAAGGCAGGAAGGAAAAGAGACCCAGTACTTC
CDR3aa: CASSLVLRQEGKETQYF

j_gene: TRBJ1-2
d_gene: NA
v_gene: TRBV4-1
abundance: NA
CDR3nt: TGCGCCAGCAGCCAAGTTGAGGAGACAGTCTATGGCTACACCTTC
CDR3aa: CASSQVEETVYGYTF

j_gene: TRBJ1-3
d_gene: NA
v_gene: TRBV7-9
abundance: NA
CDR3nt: TGTGCCAGCAGCTTAGGGGAGGGAAACACCATATATTTT
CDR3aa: CASSLGEGNTIYF

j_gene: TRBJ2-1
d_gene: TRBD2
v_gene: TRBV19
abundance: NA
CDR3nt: TGTGCCAGTGGGGGGGGACGGACCTACAATGAGCAGTTCTTC
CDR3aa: CASGGGRTYNEQFF

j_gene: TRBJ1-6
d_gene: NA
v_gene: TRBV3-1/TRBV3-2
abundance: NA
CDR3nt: TGTGCCAGCAGCCAAGGGTTAGGGGCGGGGAATTCACCCCTCCACTTT
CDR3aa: CASSQGLGAGNSPLHF

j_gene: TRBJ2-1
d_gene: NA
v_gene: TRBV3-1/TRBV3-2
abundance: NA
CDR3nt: TGTGCCAGCAGCCTTACATACAGGAGCTCCTACAATGAGCAGTTCTTC
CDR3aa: CASSLTYRSSYNEQFF

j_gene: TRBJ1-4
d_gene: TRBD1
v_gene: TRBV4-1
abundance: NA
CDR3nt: TGCGCCAGCAGCGTACGGACAGGGATGTCCGAAAAACTGTTTTTT
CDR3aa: CASSVRTGMSEKLFF

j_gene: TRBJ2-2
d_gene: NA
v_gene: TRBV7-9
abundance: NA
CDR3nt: TGTGCCCCCTTCGACGGGATCACCGGGGAGCTGTTTTTT
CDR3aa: CAPFDGITGELFF

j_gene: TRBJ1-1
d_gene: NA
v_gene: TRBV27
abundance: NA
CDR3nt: TGTGCCAGCAGTCTACAGGGTGCTGGCACTGAAGCTTTCTTT
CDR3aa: CASSLQGAGTEAFF

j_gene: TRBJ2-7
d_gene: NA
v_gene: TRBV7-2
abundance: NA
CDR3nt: TGTGCCAGCAGCTTAGCCGGGAGCTCCTACGAGCAGTACTTC
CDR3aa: CASSLAGSSYEQYF

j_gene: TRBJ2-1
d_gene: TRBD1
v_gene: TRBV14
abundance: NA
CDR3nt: TGTGCCAGCAGCCACCTGAAACACAGGGGCAATGAGCAGTTCTTC
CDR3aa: CASSHLKHRGNEQFF

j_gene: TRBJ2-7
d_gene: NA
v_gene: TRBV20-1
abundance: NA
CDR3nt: TGCAGTGCTAGTAGCAGGGTCCCCTACGAGCAGTACTTC
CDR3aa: CSASSRVPYEQYF

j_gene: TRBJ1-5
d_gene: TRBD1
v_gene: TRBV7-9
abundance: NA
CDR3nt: TGTGCCAGCAGCATAGGGACAGGCGGTCGAAATCAGCCCCAGCATTTT
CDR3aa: CASSIGTGGRNQPQHF

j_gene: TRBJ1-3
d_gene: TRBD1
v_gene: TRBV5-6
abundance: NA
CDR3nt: TGTGCCAGCAGCGCACAGACAGGGAAAGGAAACACCATATATTTT
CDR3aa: CASSAQTGKGNTIYF

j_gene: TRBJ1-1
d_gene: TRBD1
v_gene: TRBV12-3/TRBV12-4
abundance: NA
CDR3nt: TGTGCCAGCACCATTGGACAGGTTGAAGCTTTCTTT
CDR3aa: CASTIGQVEAFF

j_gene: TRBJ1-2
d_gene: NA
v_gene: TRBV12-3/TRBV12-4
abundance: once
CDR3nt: TGTGCCAGCAGTTTCGACAGGATCTATGGCTACACCTTC
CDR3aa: CASSFDRIYGYTF

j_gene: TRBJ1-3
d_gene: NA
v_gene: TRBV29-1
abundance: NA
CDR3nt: TGCAGCGTTGAAGAACAAATCTCTGGAAACACCATATATTTT
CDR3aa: CSVEEQISGNTIYF

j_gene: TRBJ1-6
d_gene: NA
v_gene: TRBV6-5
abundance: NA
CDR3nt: TGTGCCAGCAGTTACGACAGCAATTCACCCCTCCACTTT
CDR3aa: CASSYDSNSPLHF

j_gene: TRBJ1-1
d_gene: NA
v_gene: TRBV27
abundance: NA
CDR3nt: TGTGCCACCAGGCCGATGGCGAGGACTGAAGCTTTCTTT
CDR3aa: CATRPMARTEAFF

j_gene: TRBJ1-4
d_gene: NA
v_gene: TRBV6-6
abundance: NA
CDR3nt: TGTGCCAGCAGTTTCCCGGGGGTGGCAGAAAAACTGTTTTTT
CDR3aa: CASSFPGVAEKLFF

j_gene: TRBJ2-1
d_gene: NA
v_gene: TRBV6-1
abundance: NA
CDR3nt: TGTGCCAGCAGCGAAGACAGGACCCGGCCCAATGAGCAGTTCTTC
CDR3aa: CASSEDRTRPNEQFF

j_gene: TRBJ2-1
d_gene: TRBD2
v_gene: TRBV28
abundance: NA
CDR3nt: TGTGCCAGCAAGCCTAGCGGGGGGGAAATCAGTGAGCAGTTCTTC
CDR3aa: CASKPSGGEISEQFF

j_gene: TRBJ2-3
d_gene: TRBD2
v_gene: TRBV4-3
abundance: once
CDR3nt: TGCGCCAGCAGCCAATCTAGCGGGGGGGCGTTCAGTACAGATACGCAGTATTTT
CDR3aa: CASSQSSGGAFSTDTQYF

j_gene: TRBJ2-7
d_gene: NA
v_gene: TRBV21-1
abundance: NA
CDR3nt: TGTGCCAGCAGCAAACCGAGGGAGCAGTACTTC
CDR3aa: CASSKPREQYF

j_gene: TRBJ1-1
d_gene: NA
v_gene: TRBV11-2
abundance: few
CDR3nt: TGTGCCAGCAGCTTAGCAGGCTTTGGGACTGAAGCTTTCTTT
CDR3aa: CASSLAGFGTEAFF

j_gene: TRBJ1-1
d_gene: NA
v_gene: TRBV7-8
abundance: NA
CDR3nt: TGTGCCAGCAGCCACGCTCCGGGACTCAGGAACACTGAAGCTTTCTTT
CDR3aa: CASSHAPGLRNTEAFF

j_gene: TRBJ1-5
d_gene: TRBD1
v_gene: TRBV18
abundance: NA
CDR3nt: TGTGCCAGCTCACCACCCCGGGACAGGGTGACTCGCAATCAGCCCCAGCATTTT
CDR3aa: CASSPPRDRVTRNQPQHF

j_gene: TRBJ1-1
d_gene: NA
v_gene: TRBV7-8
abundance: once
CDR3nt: TGTGCCAGCAGCGGAGAGAGGAGGACTGAAGCTTTCTTT
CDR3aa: CASSGERRTEAFF

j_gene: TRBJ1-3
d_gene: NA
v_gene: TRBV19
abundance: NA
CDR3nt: TGTGCCAGTAGTGGGCAGGGGAACGCCGGAAACACCATATATTTT
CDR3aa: CASSGQGNAGNTIYF

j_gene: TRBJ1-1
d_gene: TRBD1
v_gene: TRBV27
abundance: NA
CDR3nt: TGTGCCAGCAACTCACAGGGGGCAACTGAAGCTTTCTTT
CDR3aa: CASNSQGATEAFF

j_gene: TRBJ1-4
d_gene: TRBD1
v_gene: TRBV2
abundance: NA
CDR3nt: TGTGCCAGCAGAGGACAGGGCCCAGCAACTAATGAAAAACTGTTTTTT
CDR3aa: CASRGQGPATNEKLFF

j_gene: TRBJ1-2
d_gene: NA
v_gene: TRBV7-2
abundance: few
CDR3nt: TGTGCCAGCAGTCCGGGTCTTAACTATGGCTACACCTTC
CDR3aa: CASSPGLNYGYTF

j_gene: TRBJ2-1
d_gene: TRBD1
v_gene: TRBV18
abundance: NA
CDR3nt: TGTGCCAGCTCACCACCGGGACAGTGGTTACGAGGGGGCCGCGACAATGAGCAGTTCTTC
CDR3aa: CASSPPGQWLRGGRDNEQFF

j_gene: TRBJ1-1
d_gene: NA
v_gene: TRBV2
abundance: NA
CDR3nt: TGTGCCAGCAGTGTGACGAGGGAGACTGAAGCTTTCTTT
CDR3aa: CASSVTRETEAFF

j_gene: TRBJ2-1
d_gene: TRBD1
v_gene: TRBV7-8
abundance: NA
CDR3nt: TGTGCCAGCAGTCCAGACAGGGGACCATACAATGAGCAGTTCTTC
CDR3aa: CASSPDRGPYNEQFF

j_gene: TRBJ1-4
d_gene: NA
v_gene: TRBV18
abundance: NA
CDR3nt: TGTGCCAGCTCGCCCGTGGCCCCTAATGAAAAACTGTTTTTT
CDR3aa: CASSPVAPNEKLFF

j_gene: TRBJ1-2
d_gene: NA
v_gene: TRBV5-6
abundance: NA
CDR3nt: TGTGCCAGCAGCCTGGACGGCCCTCGGGATGGCTACACCTTC
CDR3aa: CASSLDGPRDGYTF